The entry that follows covers one T cell receptor (beta chain) sequence. Its antigen is as yet unknown. Assay: immunoSEQ multiplex PCR; the TCRdb copy retains only in-frame clones and omits some. The sample has around 66,000 clones, around 80% seen once. There are 16 residues in the CDR3. The V and J ends lost 2 bases and 1 base respectively, with 12 bases between them. From germline, CDR1 is SGHVS and CDR2 FQNEAQ. Documented time point: week 11, during vaccination. Doses comprised 300 ug of mutant IDH1 20-mer peptide each, plus topical imiquimod. The sample belongs to a study of a mutant IDH1 vaccine in newly diagnosed glioma.

The sequence derives from a man in his fifties or sixties with glioma. The sample was PBMCs, taken from a glioma patient whose treatment included an IDH1 peptide vaccine. This rearrangement joins TRBV7-8 to TRBJ1-5; D gene unclear. As DNA, the CDR3 is TGTGCCAGCAGCTTAACCAGGACGAGAAGCAATCAGCCCCAGCATTTT. Amino acid sequence: CASSLTRTRSNQPQHF.